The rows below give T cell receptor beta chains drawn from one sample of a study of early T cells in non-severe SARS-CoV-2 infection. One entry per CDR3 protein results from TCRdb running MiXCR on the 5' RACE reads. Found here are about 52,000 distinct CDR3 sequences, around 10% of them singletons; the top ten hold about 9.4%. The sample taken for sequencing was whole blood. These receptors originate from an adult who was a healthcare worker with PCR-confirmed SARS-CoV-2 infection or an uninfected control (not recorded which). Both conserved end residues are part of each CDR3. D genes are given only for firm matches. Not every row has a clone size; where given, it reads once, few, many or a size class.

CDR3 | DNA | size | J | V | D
CASSLEPLGELFF | TGTGCCAGCAGCTTAGAGCCCTTGGGGGAGCTGTTTTTT | many | TRBJ2-2 | TRBV11-2 | NA
CASTKTGVTEAFF | TGCGCCAGCACAAAGACAGGGGTTACTGAAGCTTTCTTT | many | TRBJ1-1 | TRBV5-1 | TRBD1
CASKVALGANVLTF | TGTGCCAGTAAGGTAGCTCTTGGGGCCAACGTCCTGACTTTC | many | TRBJ2-6 | TRBV19 | NA
CSARDPGQGGVNEQYF | TGCAGTGCTAGAGACCCCGGACAGGGGGGCGTAAACGAGCAGTACTTC | many | TRBJ2-7 | TRBV20-1 | TRBD1
CASSYSGLAGGEQYF | TGTGCCAGCAGTTACTCAGGACTAGCGGGAGGGGAGCAGTACTTC | NA | TRBJ2-7 | TRBV28 | TRBD2
CASSLGTLPSEAFF | TGTGCCAGCAGTTTGGGTACACTACCCAGTGAAGCTTTCTTT | few | TRBJ1-1 | TRBV28 | NA
CASSLDNGREGYTF | TGCGCCAGCAGCTTGGATAACGGCAGAGAGGGCTACACCTTC | many | TRBJ1-2 | TRBV5-1 | NA
CASSASPTGRTEAFF | TGCGCCAGCAGTGCATCCCCCACAGGGAGGACTGAAGCTTTCTTT | NA | TRBJ1-1 | TRBV10-1 | NA
CASVDRGNTIYF | TGTGCCAGCGTGGACAGGGGAAACACCATATATTTT | few | TRBJ1-3 | TRBV7-9 | TRBD1
CSATTTNYGYTF | TGCAGTGCCACGACAACTAACTATGGCTACACCTTC | many | TRBJ1-2 | TRBV20-1 | NA
CASSPSNTGELFF | TGTGCCAGCAGCCCCAGTAACACCGGGGAGCTGTTTTTT | NA | TRBJ2-2 | TRBV3-1 | NA
CSARDGRTGAFF | TGCAGTGCTAGAGATGGAAGGACAGGGGCTTTCTTT | many | TRBJ1-1 | TRBV20-1 | TRBD1
CASRTNSNQPQHF | TGTGCCAGCAGGACGAATAGCAATCAGCCCCAGCATTTT | few | TRBJ1-5 | TRBV6-6 | NA
CASSLAMYEQFF | TGTGCCAGCAGCTTAGCGATGTATGAGCAGTTCTTC | NA | TRBJ2-1 | TRBV5-5 | NA
CSASYHNTGELFF | TGCAGTGCTAGTTATCATAACACCGGGGAGCTGTTTTTT | many | TRBJ2-2 | TRBV20-1 | NA
CSVGPSPSASTDTQYF | TGCAGCGTTGGGCCCTCCCCTAGCGCAAGCACAGATACGCAGTATTTT | few | TRBJ2-3 | TRBV29-1 | NA
CASSLSEGPNSPLHF | TGTGCCAGCAGCTTAAGTGAGGGCCCAAATTCACCCCTCCACTTT | NA | TRBJ1-6 | TRBV11-2 | NA
CASSPPGHEQYF | TGTGCCAGCAGTCCTCCTGGCCACGAGCAGTACTTC | few | TRBJ2-7 | TRBV28 | NA
CASSGTTGVSAQHF | TGTGCCAGCAGTGGGACAACTGGTGTCTCGGCCCAGCATTTT | many | TRBJ1-5 | TRBV6-2/TRBV6-3 | NA
CASSVQTMNTEAFF | TGTGCCAGCAGCGTCCAGACAATGAACACTGAAGCTTTCTTT | NA | TRBJ1-1 | TRBV9 | NA
CASSTTSGRTDEQFF | TGCGCCAGCAGCACCACTAGCGGGAGGACGGATGAGCAGTTCTTC | NA | TRBJ2-1 | TRBV5-1 | TRBD2
CASSVAGAGGYNEQFF | TGTGCCAGCAGCGTAGCTGGAGCGGGAGGGTACAATGAGCAGTTCTTC | once | TRBJ2-1 | TRBV9 | TRBD2
CASSLTAGLNQPQHF | TGTGCCAGCAGCTTAACTGCGGGACTCAATCAGCCCCAGCATTTT | few | TRBJ1-5 | TRBV11-2 | NA